The 2 T cell receptor beta chains below come from one sample, sequenced in a study of blood T cell repertoires in COVID-19. Generated by immunoSEQ multiplex PCR, the TCRdb table keeps only in-frame clones and is missing some. The table lists a few hundred thousand clones, around 90% of them singletons. Sequences were obtained from peripheral blood. Receptors were obtained from a woman in her twenties or thirties with COVID-19, enrolled during active disease.

The chain combines TRBV5-1 with TRBJ2-5; 7 positions match TRBD1. This CDR3 contains 15 residues. V trimming: 0 bases; J trimming: 2 bases; junction bases outside the gene matches: 4. Germline V gene data show CDR1 as SGHRS and CDR2 as YFSETQ. The CDR3 region is CASSLGTGKQETQYF. CDR3 sequence (DNA): TGCGCCAGCAGCTTGGGGACAGGCAAACAAGAGACCCAGTACTTC.

This clone was observed a few times. This rearrangement joins TRBV29-1 to TRBJ2-2; a weak D match, TRBD1 (5 bases). The CDR3 consists of 12 residues. The germline V and J ends were trimmed by 5 bases and 2 bases, with 6 bases remaining between them. Germline V gene data show CDR1 as SQVTM and CDR2 as ANQGSEA. CDR3 bases: TGCAGCGTTCAGGGTAACACCGGGGAGCTGTTTTTT. Encoded protein: CSVQGNTGELFF.